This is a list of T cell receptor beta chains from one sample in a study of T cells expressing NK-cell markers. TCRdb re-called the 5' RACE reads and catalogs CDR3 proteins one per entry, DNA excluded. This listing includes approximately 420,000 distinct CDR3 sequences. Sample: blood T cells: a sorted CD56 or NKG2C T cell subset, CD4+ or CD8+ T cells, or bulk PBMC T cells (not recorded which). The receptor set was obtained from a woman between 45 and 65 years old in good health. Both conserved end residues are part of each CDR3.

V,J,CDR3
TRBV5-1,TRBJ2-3,CASSSGVRSGNTDTQYF
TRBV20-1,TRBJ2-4,CSALTRDQNIQYF
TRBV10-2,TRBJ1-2,CASSRGRLYGYTF
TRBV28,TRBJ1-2,CASSYGGDYGYTF
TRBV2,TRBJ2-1,CASRIGLANYNEQFF
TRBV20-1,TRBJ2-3,CSPRNARSTDTQYF
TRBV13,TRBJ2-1,CASSSYQRASGRASYNEQFF
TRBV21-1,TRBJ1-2,CAGGDGVGYTF
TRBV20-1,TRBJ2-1,CSALGTSGNEQFF
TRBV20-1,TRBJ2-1,CSARSGLEAGTWDNEQFF
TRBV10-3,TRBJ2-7,CAISLGRGSGEQYF
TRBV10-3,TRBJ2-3,CAISEALAEPSTQYF
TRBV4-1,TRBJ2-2,CASSQRSEGRGYSTGELFF
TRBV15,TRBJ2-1,CATSRYYNEQFF
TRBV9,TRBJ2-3,CASSELAGANTDTQYF
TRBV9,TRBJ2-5,CASSGTSGSIRQETQYF
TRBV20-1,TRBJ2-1,CSAPSGAGPTQYNEQFF
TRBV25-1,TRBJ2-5,CASSEQNLAGLQETQYF
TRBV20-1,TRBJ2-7,CSASSSISYEQYF
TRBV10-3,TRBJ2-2,CALKRSSNTGELFF
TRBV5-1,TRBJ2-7,CASSSRTSGSFYEQYF
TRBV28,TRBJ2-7,CASTEPGQGSIEQYF
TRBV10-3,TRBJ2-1,CAIIAGEGYNEQFF
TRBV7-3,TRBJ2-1,CASRPGTSVNEQFF
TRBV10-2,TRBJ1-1,CASSEKFGVGNTEAFF
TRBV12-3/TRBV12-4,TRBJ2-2,CASSRPGTGELFF
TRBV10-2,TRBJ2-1,CASSVWGSGNEQFF
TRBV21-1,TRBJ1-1,CASWDRGPNTEAFF
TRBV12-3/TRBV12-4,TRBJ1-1,CASSLVQGGRNTEAFF
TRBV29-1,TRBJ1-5,CSVGGGGSNQPQHF
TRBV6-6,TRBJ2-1,CASKGPLNEQFF
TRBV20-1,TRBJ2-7,CSAPGTSGYEQYF
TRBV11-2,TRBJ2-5,CASSSLRGLAETQYF
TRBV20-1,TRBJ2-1,CSARDRLQGTEQFF
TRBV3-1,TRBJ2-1,CASSQGASPYNEQFF
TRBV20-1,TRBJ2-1,CSASRLAREGEQFF
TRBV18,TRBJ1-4,CASSPTRGGELGKLFF
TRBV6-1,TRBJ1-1,CASSDLRAEAFF
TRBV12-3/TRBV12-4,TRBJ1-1,CASSSGITNTEAFF
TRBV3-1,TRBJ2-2,CASSQEGLYTGELFF
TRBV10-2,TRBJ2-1,CATMGLAGGNEQFF
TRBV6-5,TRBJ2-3,CASSSSLAGITTTLDTQYF
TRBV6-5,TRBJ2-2,CAVGRETGELFF
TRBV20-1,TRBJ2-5,CSADTGTETQYF
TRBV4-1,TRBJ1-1,CASSPGPGGSDTEAFF
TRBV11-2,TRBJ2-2,CASSSYRTPNTGELFF
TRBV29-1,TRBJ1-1,CSVHWGGALNTEAFF
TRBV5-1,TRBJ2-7,CASSLADGTIYEQYF
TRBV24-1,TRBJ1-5,CATSAHRDSNQPQHF
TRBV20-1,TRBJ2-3,CSALRGGRGVTDTQYF
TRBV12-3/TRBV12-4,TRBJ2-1,CASSFYPDLDGNEQFF
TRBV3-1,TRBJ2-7,CASSLVGTSGNEQYF
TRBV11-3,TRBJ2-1,CASTGTISYNEQFF
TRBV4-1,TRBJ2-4,CASSNPQGAVAKNIQYF